This entry lists 14 T cell receptor beta chains sequenced from one sample in a study of blood T cell repertoires in COVID-19. Method: immunoSEQ multiplex PCR; TCRdb's copy keeps in-frame clones and lacks some. The sample records a few hundred thousand clones, around 87% being singletons. The sample consisted of PBMCs or T cells enriched from blood (not recorded which). Receptor source: a man between 40 and 49 years old in a cohort exposed to, infected with or recovered from COVID-19 (not recorded which).

The V gene is TRBV28, the J gene TRBJ1-6; unclear D gene. Per the germline V gene, CDR1 is MDHEN and CDR2 is SYDVKM. The V end was cut by 6 bases, the J end by 10 bases, with 16 bases between. The CDR3 covers 14 residues. The CDR3 DNA is TGTGCCAGCAGCTCCCTATTTAAATTGTCACCCCTCCACTTT. Its protein is CASSSLFKLSPLHF.

The CDR3 DNA is TGTGCCAGCTACCAGGGTTCAGATACGCAGTATTTT. As protein: CASYQGSDTQYF. The gene calls are TRBV18 and TRBJ2-3; D perhaps matches TRBD1 (5 bases). Trimming took 7 bases from V and 4 from J, leaving 9 bases between them. Germline CDR1 is KGHSH and CDR2 is LQKENI. The CDR3 is 12 residues long.

The chain couples TRBV27 to TRBJ1-2; the D gene is possibly TRBD1 (6 bases). This CDR3 region has 15 residues. V shed 4 bases and J shed 8 bases, with 20 bases lying between them. The germline V gene encodes CDR1 MNHEY and CDR2 SMNVEV (reference sequence). CDR3 region: CASSYRVSGPDGYTF. In DNA form, the CDR3 reads TGTGCCAGCAGTTACAGGGTGAGCGGCCCTGACGGCTACACCTTC.

This clone was counted only a few times. The rearrangement links TRBV7-2 to TRBJ1-1; D is perhaps TRBD1 (6 bases). Germline V lookup: CDR1 SGHTA, CDR2 FQGNSA. The CDR3 runs 12 residues. The ends were cut back, 1 base at V and 8 bases at J, with 8 bases in the middle. The CDR3 DNA sequence: TGTGCCAGCAGCTTAGGGGACAAGGAAGCTTTCTTT. This gives the protein CASSLGDKEAFF.

The chain employs TRBV5-4 and TRBJ2-1; TRBD2 matches at 9 bases. The CDR3 length is 17 residues. Losses at the gene ends were 2 bases for V and 7 bases for J; bases not matched to a gene: 13. Germline V gene lookup returns CDR1 SGHNT and CDR2 YYREEE (reference sequence). The CDR3 protein is CASSLSLAGATGNEQFF. Written as DNA, the CDR3 is TGTGCCAGCAGCTTATCACTAGCGGGCGCCACAGGGAATGAGCAGTTCTTC.

This chain links TRBV5-1 with TRBJ2-1; 8 bases align to TRBD1. Germline values: CDR1 SGHRS, CDR2 YFSETQ. Trimming took 6 bases from V and 0 from J; bases not matched to a gene: 2. The CDR3 consists of 14 residues. The CDR3 protein is CASTDRASYNEQFF. The DNA for the CDR3 is TGCGCCAGCACGGACAGGGCCTCCTACAATGAGCAGTTCTTC.

The J gene is TRBJ1-2, the V gene TRBV20-1, with D uncertain. There are 11 residues in the CDR3. Trimming cost V 4 bases and J 1 base, with 4 bases left between them. From germline, CDR1 is DFQATT and CDR2 SNEGSKA (reference sequence). The CDR3 sequence: CSANNNYGYTF. In DNA, the CDR3 is TGCAGTGCTAACAATAACTATGGCTACACCTTC.

The chain employs TRBV5-4 and TRBJ2-2, with 7 positions matching TRBD2. The J segment lost 5 bases and the V segment lost 0 bases, leaving 4 bases of the junction unmatched. CDR1 and CDR2 (germline): SGHNT, YYREEE (reference sequence). The CDR3 totals 15 residues. The chain's CDR3 is CASSLAGTKTGELFF. For the CDR3, the DNA is TGTGCCAGCAGCTTGGCCGGGACTAAGACCGGGGAGCTGTTTTTT.

In its sample, this clone was seen a few times. V usage is TRBV11-3 and J usage is TRBJ2-2, with D possibly TRBD2 on 5 matching bases. The germline CDR1 and CDR2 sequences are SGHNT and YENEEA. This CDR3 has 15 amino acids. V lost 5 bases to trimming and J lost 4 bases, with 14 bases between them. This chain's CDR3 is CASSPRREPTGELFF. Written as DNA, the CDR3 is TGTGCCAGCAGCCCCCGAAGGGAGCCCACCGGGGAGCTGTTTTTT.

This clone was counted a single time. The rearrangement uses TRBV7-9 and TRBJ2-7, with D maybe TRBD2 (5 bases). The CDR3 covers 17 residues. Germline CDR1 and CDR2: SEHNR and FQNEAQ (reference sequence). Deletions cut 5 bases from V and 6 bases from J, with 26 bases between. CDR3 sequence reads: CASSPRPAGNHFPEQYF. The CDR3 nucleotides are TGTGCCAGCAGCCCTCGCCCGGCCGGGAATCACTTCCCCGAGCAGTACTTC.

The chain employs TRBV2 and TRBJ1-6; the match to TRBD1 covers 7 bases. Germline trimming cut 4 bases from V and 3 bases from J; bases unmatched to any gene: 3. The CDR3 runs 15 residues. Germline loops: CDR1 SNHLY, CDR2 FYNNEI. Here the CDR3 DNA reads TGTGCCAGCAGTGTGAACAGGGGCTATAATTCACCCCTCCACTTT. Its protein is CASSVNRGYNSPLHF. Complete variable domain (other parts from reference TRBV2 and TRBJ1-6): EPEVTQTPSHQVTQMGQEVILRCVPISNHLYFYWYRQILGQKVEFLVSFYNNEISEKSEIFDDQFSVERPDGSNFTLKIRSTKLEDSAMYFCASSVNRGYNSPLHFGNGTRLTVT.

The rearrangement links TRBV2 to TRBJ1-5, with D possibly matching TRBD1 (6 bases). This CDR3 spans 16 amino acids. Germline V gene sequence: CDR1 SNHLY, CDR2 FYNNEI. Trimming took 7 bases from V and 4 from J, leaving 20 bases between them. CDR3 DNA: TGTGCCAGCACTCCGGCGGCCGACAGGAGGAATCAGCCCCAGCATTTT. The encoded protein is CASTPAADRRNQPQHF.

The CDR3 nucleotides read TGTGCCAGCAGCCCCCCTAGCTCCCCAGTGAGCAATGAGCAGTTCTTC. Its translation is CASSPPSSPVSNEQFF. The V gene is TRBV3-1 (or the pseudogene TRBV3-2), the J gene TRBJ2-1; possibly TRBD2 for D (5 bases). This CDR3 has 16 amino acids. Germline CDR1 reads LGHDT; CDR2 reads YNNKEL (reference sequence). The V and J ends lost 4 bases and 6 bases respectively, with 19 bases between them.

The chain links TRBV7-9 to TRBJ1-1; possibly TRBD1 for D (6 bases). This CDR3 region has 16 residues. V was shortened by 2 bases and J by 0 bases, with 13 bases between the two germline ends. Germline loops: CDR1 SEHNR, CDR2 FQNEAQ (reference sequence). The CDR3 bases are TGTGCCAGCAGCTTATGGGGCAGGGGCATGAACACTGAAGCTTTCTTT. This sequence encodes CASSLWGRGMNTEAFF.